Reported below is one T cell receptor beta chain. The germline gives CDR1 GTSNPN, CDR2 SVGIG (reference sequence). The CDR3 totals 12 residues. V shed 4 bases and J shed 1 base, with 7 bases lying between them. It was cDNA, reverse transcribed from extracted RNA, that served as the sequencing template. Sequenced by immunoSEQ multiplex PCR; TCRdb stores in-frame clones only, minus some. In the table there are about 130,000 clones, approximately 49% of which are singletons. The data derive from a study of CD8+ T cells in alopecia areata. This chain connects TRBV30 to TRBJ2-5; D gene ambiguous. This TCR was sampled from a human donor with alopecia areata. This material consisted of CD8+ T cells sorted from blood, taken at week 0. In DNA form, the CDR3 reads TGTGCCTGGACCCTGGTCCAAGAGACCCAGTACTTC. Amino acids: CAWTLVQETQYF.